This T cell receptor (beta chain) is from a study of cytomegalovirus exposure and HLA in healthy donors. From germline, CDR1 is MNHEY and CDR2 SVGAGI. Trimming left V 8 bases short and J 0 bases short, with 17 bases between. The CDR3 is 15 residues long. With 60 Vbeta and 13 Jbeta primers, the PCR was carried out. Measured with immunoSEQ multiplex PCR; TCRdb has only the in-frame clones, and not every one. The sample includes 80,000 to 100,000 clones, around three fifths of them seen just once. The J gene is TRBJ2-7, the V gene TRBV6-5; TRBD1 might be the D (5 bases). This TCR came from a woman aged 40 to 49 in good health and CMV-seropositive. Sequencing was carried out using PBMCs. The CDR3 protein is CASSPFAGNSYEQYF. DNA for the CDR3: TGTGCCAGCTCCCCCTTTGCAGGGAACTCCTACGAGCAGTACTTC.